This is a list of T cell receptor beta chains from one sample in a study of T cells after posttransplantation cyclophosphamide. TCRdb keeps only in-frame clones here, not all; method: immunoSEQ multiplex PCR. The sample contains several thousand clones, none occurring once; around 5.8% lies in the top ten. The sample was PBMCs, taken after allogeneic stem cell transplant with posttransplant cyclophosphamide. These TCRs come from a male patient younger than 30 who received an allogeneic stem cell transplant from an unrelated donor, was CMV-positive, and had acute and chronic GVHD. Some T cells here may be from the graft donor. The CDR3 runs from the conserved cysteine through the conserved F or W. Fields, in order: V gene, J gene, clone size, D gene, CDR3 protein, CDR3 DNA. D genes are given only for firm matches. Clone size is shown for a subset of rows, as once, few, many or a class of expanded clone.

>TRBV5-6|TRBJ2-4|many|.
CASVGAKNIQYF
TGTGCCAGCGTGGGCGCCAAAAACATTCAGTACTTC
>TRBV28|TRBJ1-1|many|.
CASSLAPGGLDTEAFF
TGTGCCAGCAGTTTAGCCCCGGGAGGGTTGGACACTGAAGCTTTCTTT
>TRBV4-2|TRBJ2-7|many|.
CASSQDSGEPRDYEQYF
TGTGCCAGCAGCCAAGATTCGGGGGAGCCGCGGGACTACGAGCAGTACTTC
>TRBV5-6|TRBJ2-1|many|TRBD1
CASSIRQGNYNEQFF
TGTGCCAGCAGCATACGACAGGGTAACTACAATGAGCAGTTCTTC
>TRBV7-2|TRBJ1-2|many|.
CASSFLGGANYGYTF
TGTGCCAGCAGCTTCTTGGGGGGGGCGAACTATGGCTACACCTTC
>TRBV4-3|TRBJ2-2|many|TRBD2
CASSQGLAGAANTGELFF
TGCGCCAGCAGCCAGGGACTAGCGGGGGCCGCGAACACCGGGGAGCTGTTTTTT
>TRBV6-5|TRBJ1-1|many|.
CASSYSRGTEAFF
TGTGCCAGCAGTTACTCTCGGGGAACTGAAGCTTTCTTT
>TRBV11-2|TRBJ1-1|many|TRBD1
CASSLAGQGWTEAFF
TGTGCCAGCAGCTTAGCGGGACAGGGGTGGACTGAAGCTTTCTTT
>TRBV19|TRBJ2-1|many|TRBD2
CASSWRGVNEQFF
TGTGCCAGTAGTTGGCGGGGGGTTAATGAGCAGTTCTTC
>TRBV27|TRBJ2-3|many|.
CASSSPSSLIDTQYF
TGTGCCAGCAGTTCCCCTTCGAGTTTAATAGATACGCAGTATTTT
>TRBV7-2|TRBJ2-2|many|.
CASSLGGGAVTGELFF
TGTGCCAGCAGCTTAGGTGGGGGGGCTGTCACCGGGGAGCTGTTTTTT
>TRBV6-1|TRBJ2-1|many|TRBD1
CASSEGRTGRNEQFF
TGTGCCAGCAGTGAAGGGAGGACAGGGCGGAATGAGCAGTTCTTC
>TRBV27|TRBJ2-1|many|.
CASRLQAFSYNEQFF
TGTGCCAGCAGATTACAGGCTTTCTCCTACAATGAGCAGTTCTTC
>TRBV6-1|TRBJ2-7|many|TRBD2
CASSGGSGGGYEQYF
TGTGCCAGCAGTGGAGGTAGCGGGGGGGGGTACGAGCAGTACTTC
>TRBV15|TRBJ2-2|medium-sized|TRBD2
CATSGTSGGASTGELFF
TGTGCCACCAGCGGGACTAGCGGGGGGGCGAGCACCGGGGAGCTGTTTTTT
>TRBV9|TRBJ2-2|many|TRBD1
CASSPRGSDGELFF
TGTGCCAGCAGCCCCAGGGGGAGCGACGGGGAGCTGTTTTTT
>TRBV6-6|TRBJ1-2|many|.
CASSPTKSYGYTF
TGTGCCAGCAGTCCTACCAAATCATATGGCTACACCTTC
>TRBV5-8|TRBJ2-5|many|.
CASSLELGIQETQYF
TGTGCCAGCAGCTTGGAGTTGGGCATCCAAGAGACCCAGTACTTC
>TRBV5-8|TRBJ2-3|many|.
CASSLMGGPDTQYF
TGTGCCAGCAGCTTGATGGGAGGACCGGATACGCAGTATTTT
>TRBV7-2|TRBJ2-5|many|TRBD1
CASSFDRGKQETQYF
TGTGCCAGCAGCTTCGACAGGGGGAAGCAAGAGACCCAGTACTTC
>TRBV2|TRBJ2-5|.|TRBD1
CASRRDSYQETQYF
TGTGCCAGCAGAAGGGACAGCTACCAAGAGACCCAGTACTTC
>TRBV25-1|TRBJ1-3|.|.
CASSEYEGLDGNTIYF
TGTGCCAGCAGCGAATATGAGGGATTGGATGGAAACACCATATATTTT
>TRBV27|TRBJ2-2|many|.
CASSSGRGGTGELFF
TGTGCCAGCAGTTCAGGGAGGGGGGGGACCGGGGAGCTGTTTTTT
>TRBV6-1|TRBJ1-1|many|.
CASSWRGNTEAFF
TGTGCCAGCAGTTGGAGGGGGAACACTGAAGCTTTCTTT
>TRBV5-1|TRBJ1-2|many|.
CASSLGSTGVGYTF
TGCGCCAGCAGCTTGGGTTCGACGGGGGTCGGCTACACCTTC
>TRBV30|TRBJ1-2|medium-sized|.
CAWSESQIYGYTF
TGTGCCTGGAGTGAAAGTCAGATCTATGGCTACACCTTC
>TRBV5-6|TRBJ1-1|many|TRBD1
CASSFGLQGVASTEAFF
TGTGCCAGCAGCTTCGGGCTCCAGGGGGTAGCGAGCACTGAAGCTTTCTTT
>TRBV19|TRBJ2-3|many|TRBD2
CASSTTSGAPPDTQYF
TGTGCCAGTAGTACGACTAGCGGGGCCCCCCCAGATACGCAGTATTTT
>TRBV5-6|TRBJ2-1|.|TRBD1
CASSLVGQGFYNEQFF
TGTGCCAGCAGCTTGGTAGGACAGGGATTCTACAATGAGCAGTTCTTC
>TRBV7-2|TRBJ2-2|many|TRBD2
CASSSSLAGGATGELFF
TGTGCCAGCAGCTCAAGTCTAGCGGGGGGGGCCACCGGGGAGCTGTTTTTT
>TRBV2|TRBJ1-4|many|.
CASRTDARNEKLFF
TGTGCCAGCAGGACTGACGCACGTAATGAAAAACTGTTTTTT
>TRBV27|TRBJ2-5|few|.
CASSLWAGRETQYF
TGTGCCAGCAGTTTATGGGCGGGTCGAGAGACCCAGTACTTC
>TRBV7-9|TRBJ1-6|many|.
CASSSVGPNSPLHF
TGTGCCAGCAGCTCCGTGGGGCCGAATTCACCCCTCCACTTT
>TRBV6-5|TRBJ1-1|many|.
CASTNRVNTEAFF
TGTGCCAGCACCAACAGGGTGAACACTGAAGCTTTCTTT
>TRBV6-6|TRBJ2-6|many|.
CASSYPGSSGANVLTF
TGTGCCAGCAGTTACCCGGGTTCCTCTGGGGCCAACGTCCTGACTTTC
>TRBV18|TRBJ1-4|many|TRBD1
CASSRGTDNEKLFF
TGTGCCAGCTCCCGAGGGACAGATAATGAAAAACTGTTTTTT
>TRBV6-1|TRBJ1-1|many|.
CASRGGGSNTEAFF
TGTGCCAGCAGGGGCGGGGGCAGCAACACTGAAGCTTTCTTT
>TRBV4-3|TRBJ1-6|many|.
CASSHKGQGGGSPLHF
TGCGCCAGCAGCCACAAAGGGCAGGGAGGAGGCTCACCCCTCCACTTT
>TRBV5-6|TRBJ2-3|many|.
CASIWGGGTDTQYF
TGTGCCAGCATCTGGGGGGGCGGCACAGATACGCAGTATTTT
>TRBV5-6|TRBJ1-1|many|.
CASSLRGTEAFF
TGTGCCAGCAGCCTGAGGGGGACTGAAGCTTTCTTT
>TRBV28|TRBJ2-5|.|TRBD1
CASARPGQLRTQYF
TGTGCCAGCGCCAGACCGGGACAGTTAAGGACCCAGTACTTC
>TRBV7-2|TRBJ1-4|many|TRBD1
CASRGTGGYSTNEKLFF
TGTGCCAGCAGAGGGACAGGGGGCTACTCAACTAATGAAAAACTGTTTTTT
>TRBV19|TRBJ1-1|many|.
CASNTGMSTEAFF
TGTGCCAGTAACACAGGGATGAGCACTGAAGCTTTCTTT
>TRBV14|TRBJ1-2|many|TRBD1
CASSQTGGANYGYTF
TGTGCCAGCAGCCAGACAGGGGGCGCAAACTATGGCTACACCTTC
>TRBV5-1|TRBJ2-1|many|TRBD1
CASSFGDRVNEQFF
TGCGCCAGCAGCTTTGGGGACAGGGTTAATGAGCAGTTCTTC
>TRBV19|TRBJ1-5|many|.
CASSSPGGGNQPQHF
TGTGCCAGTAGTTCACCCGGGGGGGGCAATCAGCCCCAGCATTTT
>TRBV6-1|TRBJ2-5|many|.
CASKSYTGTETQYF
TGTGCCAGCAAATCCTATACAGGCACGGAGACCCAGTACTTC
>TRBV23-1|TRBJ1-4|many|.
CASSQSVWERPDEKLFF
TGCGCCAGCAGTCAATCGGTGTGGGAGAGGCCTGATGAAAAACTGTTTTTT
>TRBV4-3|TRBJ2-2|few|.
CASSPRHSEGGAGELFF
TGCGCCAGCAGCCCAAGGCACAGCGAGGGGGGGGCCGGGGAGCTGTTTTTT
>TRBV2|TRBJ1-3|medium-sized|.
CASSREGVGSGNTIYF
TGTGCCAGCAGCCGGGAGGGGGTAGGCTCTGGAAACACCATATATTTT
>TRBV14|TRBJ2-7|many|TRBD1
CASSLLTGGSDEQYF
TGTGCCAGCAGCCTCCTGACAGGGGGTTCGGACGAGCAGTACTTC
>TRBV30|TRBJ1-1|many|.
CAWRGRANTEAFF
TGTGCCTGGAGGGGCAGGGCCAACACTGAAGCTTTCTTT
>TRBV2|TRBJ2-1|few|TRBD2
CASSGLAGGVGEQFF
TGTGCCAGCAGTGGGCTAGCGGGGGGGGTAGGTGAGCAGTTCTTC
>TRBV6-6|TRBJ2-3|many|TRBD1
CASSLGQGITDTQYF
TGTGCCAGCAGCCTCGGACAGGGTATCACAGATACGCAGTATTTT
>TRBV6-5|TRBJ1-1|many|.
CASSLGRGNTEAFF
TGTGCCAGCAGTTTGGGCAGGGGGAACACTGAAGCTTTCTTT
>TRBV30|TRBJ2-7|many|TRBD2
CALDLAGGYEQYF
TGTGCCCTGGACCTGGCGGGGGGCTACGAGCAGTACTTC
>TRBV6-5|TRBJ1-1|medium-sized|TRBD1
CASSYLLQGSTEAFF
TGTGCCAGCAGTTACCTCTTACAGGGGAGCACTGAAGCTTTCTTT